This T cell receptor (beta chain) originates from a study of T-cell memory formation after mild COVID-19. Whole-study results and caveats: Clones contracting day 15 to 85 were balanced CD4/CD8; later expanders leaned CD4+.

As for this clonotype: Its antigen is undetermined.

V gave up 1 base and J gave up 8 bases; unmatched junction bases: 3. This CDR3 is built from 15 residues. Germline CDR1 is SGHTA and CDR2 is FQGNSA. TCRdb independently ran MiXCR on the 5' RACE reads; one entry per CDR3 protein. The sample holds hundreds of thousands of distinct CDR3 sequences, 18% seen once. The chain combines TRBV7-2 with TRBJ2-3; TRBD2 matches at 13 bases. Sequenced sample: PBMCs or a T cell subset sorted from them (not recorded which). The receptor was derived from an adult woman who had mild COVID-19 (a few samples of this study predate the infection). Cell type and time point are not known. The CDR3 DNA reads TGTGCCAGCAGCTTAGGACTAGCGGGGGGCGGTACGCAGTATTTT. Amino acids: CASSLGLAGGGTQYF.